The 4 T cell receptor beta chains below were found in one sample sequenced in a study of T cell responses to AZD1222 COVID-19 vaccine (dated by TCRdb to the early 2020s). Interpreted using the paper, the time point label stands for: about 28 days (+/-7) after the second vaccine dose. This sample's treatment or condition label indicates: meningococcal conjugate vaccine given as trial control. Library creation used the immunoSEQ multiplex PCR assay. Sourced from immuneACCESS, this table was stored by TCRdb with only in-frame sequences that have V and J called. A share of the clones is absent; for the studies checked, an unresolved V gene accounts for under half, and the remainder has no known explanation. For this sample there are some 200,000 clones; approximately 92% appear just once. 3.6% of the sample belongs to the ten largest clones. The sequenced sample was peripheral blood, obtained 28 days after the second dose of the MenACWY control vaccine. These receptors were obtained from an adult who received the MenACWY meningococcal vaccine as a control.

This chain uses TRBV25-1 with TRBJ1-2; D possibly corresponds to TRBD1 (5 bases). CDR3 length: 14 amino acids. V was pared by 2 bases and J by 7 bases, with 14 bases between. Germline CDR1 and CDR2: MGHDK and SYGVNS. The CDR3, as DNA: TGTGCCAGCAGTGAAGTGGGGCAGGTTCTTGGCTACACCTTC. Its protein is CASSEVGQVLGYTF.

CDR3 residues: CAWSQGNSGYEQYF. DNA for the CDR3: TGTGCCTGGAGTCAGGGTAATAGCGGCTACGAGCAGTACTTC. V gene TRBV30 combines with J gene TRBJ2-7; possibly TRBD2 for D (6 bases). Germline loops: CDR1 GTSNPN, CDR2 SVGIG (reference sequence). Trimming pared 2 bases from V and 3 bases from J, leaving 14 bases between. This CDR3 is 14 amino acids long.

V is TRBV28 and J is TRBJ2-1; no reliable D call. The CDR3 spans 12 residues. Deletions cut 9 bases from V and 9 bases from J, with 15 bases between. Germline CDR1 and CDR2: MDHEN and SYDVKM. This CDR3 reads CASNTRYGEQFF. In DNA form, the CDR3 reads TGTGCCAGTAATACTCGGTACGGTGAGCAGTTCTTC.

The gene calls are TRBV2 and TRBJ1-6, with 10 bases that match TRBD1. Germline CDR1 reads SNHLY; CDR2 reads FYNNEI. The CDR3 sequence is 17 residues long. The V and J ends lost 6 bases and 7 bases, in that order; junction bases with no gene match: 12. CDR3 in DNA: TGTGCCAGCAGGACACCGACCGGGACAGGGGTAAATTCACCCCTCCACTTT. Translated, it gives CASRTPTGTGVNSPLHF.